Listed below are T cell receptor beta chains from one sample, sequenced in a study of blood T cell repertoires in COVID-19. Sequencing was performed with immunoSEQ multiplex PCR; in TCRdb, only in-frame clones are kept and a portion is missing. Seen here are about 240,000 clones, roughly 76% observed once, and the top ten hold roughly 8%. Sample: peripheral blood. Source of these receptors: a woman aged 80 or over with COVID-19, enrolled during active disease. Each CDR3 is given with its conserved first and last residue. A D gene is named only where the DNA matches it firmly. Size tells how often a clone was seen (once, few, many) or the class of an expanded clone, and some rows leave it out.

CDR3 length: 14; V gene: TRBV27; J gene: TRBJ2-3; D gene: -; clone size: -; CDR3 DNA: TGTGCCAGCAGGAAGGGGTCAGGCACAGATACGCAGTATTTT; CDR3 protein: CASRKGSGTDTQYF
CDR3 length: 13; V gene: TRBV3-1/TRBV3-2; J gene: TRBJ1-1; D gene: TRBD1; clone size: few; CDR3 DNA: TGTGCCAGCAGCTCGACAGGGACCCCTGAAGCTTTCTTT; CDR3 protein: CASSSTGTPEAFF
CDR3 length: 13; V gene: TRBV7-2; J gene: TRBJ2-1; D gene: -; clone size: once; CDR3 DNA: TGTGCCAGCAATAAGGCGGGAAAGGATGAGCAGTTCTTC; CDR3 protein: CASNKAGKDEQFF
CDR3 length: 16; V gene: TRBV2; J gene: TRBJ1-5; D gene: TRBD1; clone size: few; CDR3 DNA: TGTGCCAGCAGTGGCCCCGGGACAGGGGGCAATCAGCCCCAGCATTTT; CDR3 protein: CASSGPGTGGNQPQHF
CDR3 length: 16; V gene: TRBV13; J gene: TRBJ1-1; D gene: TRBD1; clone size: few; CDR3 DNA: TGTGCCAGCGGATTAGTGGACAGGCGAATGAACACTGAAGCTTTCTTT; CDR3 protein: CASGLVDRRMNTEAFF
CDR3 length: 20; V gene: TRBV19; J gene: TRBJ1-4; D gene: TRBD1; clone size: -; CDR3 DNA: TGTGCCAGTAGCTCCGGGACAGGGAAGGTCCTGAGGAGGAAATCTGAAAAACTGTTTTTT; CDR3 protein: CASSSGTGKVLRRKSEKLFF
CDR3 length: 12; V gene: TRBV29-1; J gene: TRBJ1-2; D gene: -; clone size: -; CDR3 DNA: TGCAGCGTTGAAGGAGTAGATTATGGCTACACCTTC; CDR3 protein: CSVEGVDYGYTF
CDR3 length: 14; V gene: TRBV4-3; J gene: TRBJ2-1; D gene: TRBD1; clone size: -; CDR3 DNA: TGCGCCAGCAGCCAAGATATCGACAGGGCCGAACAGTTCTTC; CDR3 protein: CASSQDIDRAEQFF
CDR3 length: 17; V gene: TRBV3-1/TRBV3-2; J gene: TRBJ2-5; D gene: TRBD2; clone size: -; CDR3 DNA: TGTGCCAGCAGCCAACGATTGGTAGCGGGGGGAAAAGAGACCCAGTACTTC; CDR3 protein: CASSQRLVAGGKETQYF
CDR3 length: 12; V gene: TRBV5-6; J gene: TRBJ1-2; D gene: -; clone size: few; CDR3 DNA: TGTGCCAGCAGTAGAGGGAAGTATGGCTACACCTTC; CDR3 protein: CASSRGKYGYTF
CDR3 length: 13; V gene: TRBV5-6; J gene: TRBJ2-7; D gene: -; clone size: -; CDR3 DNA: TGTGCCAGCAGCACCGGGATAGGCGACGAGCAGTACTTC; CDR3 protein: CASSTGIGDEQYF
CDR3 length: 13; V gene: TRBV27; J gene: TRBJ1-6; D gene: -; clone size: -; CDR3 DNA: TGTGCCAGCACGACAGGATTTAATTCACCCCTCCACTTT; CDR3 protein: CASTTGFNSPLHF
CDR3 length: 12; V gene: TRBV19; J gene: TRBJ2-4; D gene: -; clone size: -; CDR3 DNA: TGTGCCAGTAGTTGGCGAGGAAACATTCAGTACTTC; CDR3 protein: CASSWRGNIQYF
CDR3 length: 15; V gene: TRBV9; J gene: TRBJ1-2; D gene: TRBD1; clone size: -; CDR3 DNA: TGTGCCAGCAGCGTAGTGACAGGGTACGGAGAGGGCTACACCTTC; CDR3 protein: CASSVVTGYGEGYTF
CDR3 length: 12; V gene: TRBV28; J gene: TRBJ2-1; D gene: TRBD1; clone size: -; CDR3 DNA: TGTGCCAGCAGGTACAGGGGGCCTGAGCAGTTCTTC; CDR3 protein: CASRYRGPEQFF
CDR3 length: 15; V gene: TRBV6-6; J gene: TRBJ1-2; D gene: TRBD1; clone size: few; CDR3 DNA: TGTGCCAGCACCCTAAACGGGGGACAGGGTTATGGCTACACCTTC; CDR3 protein: CASTLNGGQGYGYTF
CDR3 length: 14; V gene: TRBV19; J gene: TRBJ1-5; D gene: TRBD1; clone size: -; CDR3 DNA: TGTGCCAGTAACCTCGGACAGGGGAATCAGCCCCAGCATTTT; CDR3 protein: CASNLGQGNQPQHF
CDR3 length: 14; V gene: TRBV6-2/TRBV6-3; J gene: TRBJ1-1; D gene: -; clone size: few; CDR3 DNA: TGTGCCAGCAGTGGCCTAGGGGGGAACACTGAAGCTTTCTTT; CDR3 protein: CASSGLGGNTEAFF
CDR3 length: 15; V gene: TRBV6-5; J gene: TRBJ2-2; D gene: TRBD1; clone size: -; CDR3 DNA: TGTGCCAGCCGAGACAGGGGACGGGTGTTCCTCGGGCTGTTTTTT; CDR3 protein: CASRDRGRVFLGLFF
CDR3 length: 16; V gene: TRBV18; J gene: TRBJ2-2; D gene: TRBD1; clone size: -; CDR3 DNA: TGTGCCAGCTCACCACGACAGGGCAAATCCACCGGGGAGCTGTTTTTT; CDR3 protein: CASSPRQGKSTGELFF
CDR3 length: 13; V gene: TRBV25-1; J gene: TRBJ1-6; D gene: -; clone size: -; CDR3 DNA: TGTGCCAGCAGTGCCACAGAAAACTCACCCCTCCACTTT; CDR3 protein: CASSATENSPLHF
CDR3 length: 15; V gene: TRBV7-2; J gene: TRBJ2-1; D gene: -; clone size: -; CDR3 DNA: TGTGCCAGCAGCTTAGGGGGCCCCCTATGGCATGAGCAGTTCTTC; CDR3 protein: CASSLGGPLWHEQFF
CDR3 length: 13; V gene: TRBV7-9; J gene: TRBJ2-1; D gene: -; clone size: -; CDR3 DNA: TGTGCCAGCAGCTTAGTGGAGGGAGGTGAGCAGTTCTTC; CDR3 protein: CASSLVEGGEQFF
CDR3 length: 14; V gene: TRBV19; J gene: TRBJ2-7; D gene: -; clone size: -; CDR3 DNA: TGTGCCAGTAGTACCAGCGGATCCTCCTACGAGCAGTACTTC; CDR3 protein: CASSTSGSSYEQYF
CDR3 length: 15; V gene: TRBV19; J gene: TRBJ1-5; D gene: TRBD1; clone size: -; CDR3 DNA: TGTGCCAGTAGTATGGCAGGGGGCGCAAATCAGCCCCAGCATTTT; CDR3 protein: CASSMAGGANQPQHF
CDR3 length: 13; V gene: TRBV3-1/TRBV3-2; J gene: TRBJ1-1; D gene: TRBD1; clone size: -; CDR3 DNA: TGTGCCAGCAGACAGGGGTTGAACACTGAAGCTTTCTTT; CDR3 protein: CASRQGLNTEAFF
CDR3 length: 15; V gene: TRBV6-1; J gene: TRBJ1-2; D gene: -; clone size: once; CDR3 DNA: TGTGCCAGCAGTGATAAGGGAGTGGCTAACTATGGCTACACCTTC; CDR3 protein: CASSDKGVANYGYTF
CDR3 length: 20; V gene: TRBV2; J gene: TRBJ2-7; D gene: TRBD1; clone size: once; CDR3 DNA: TGTGCCAGCAGTGAAAGGGGGACAGGGGAAGGCTTTTTTACAATGGGGGAGCAGTACTTC; CDR3 protein: CASSERGTGEGFFTMGEQYF
CDR3 length: 17; V gene: TRBV13; J gene: TRBJ2-2; D gene: TRBD2; clone size: -; CDR3 DNA: TGTGCCAGCCAGCTAGTGGGTAGCGGGCTCTACACCGGGGAGCTGTTTTTT; CDR3 protein: CASQLVGSGLYTGELFF
CDR3 length: 15; V gene: TRBV6-5; J gene: TRBJ1-4; D gene: -; clone size: -; CDR3 DNA: TGTGCCAGCAGATATACCGGGACAACTAATGAAAAACTGTTTTTT; CDR3 protein: CASRYTGTTNEKLFF
CDR3 length: 14; V gene: TRBV14; J gene: TRBJ2-2; D gene: -; clone size: -; CDR3 DNA: TGTGCCAGCAGCCACGGGGGGCATAACGGGGAGCTGTTTTTT; CDR3 protein: CASSHGGHNGELFF
CDR3 length: 16; V gene: TRBV19; J gene: TRBJ2-2; D gene: TRBD1; clone size: -; CDR3 DNA: TGTGCCAGTAGTATAGTGAGGACAGGGAATACCGGGGAGCTGTTTTTT; CDR3 protein: CASSIVRTGNTGELFF
CDR3 length: 14; V gene: TRBV6-6; J gene: TRBJ2-1; D gene: TRBD1; clone size: -; CDR3 DNA: TGTGCCAGCAAGACAGGACAGGAGGACAATGAGCAGTTCTTC; CDR3 protein: CASKTGQEDNEQFF
CDR3 length: 11; V gene: TRBV30; J gene: TRBJ2-3; D gene: -; clone size: -; CDR3 DNA: TGTGCCTGGAGTGTACAAGATACGCAGTATTTT; CDR3 protein: CAWSVQDTQYF
CDR3 length: 15; V gene: TRBV7-9; J gene: TRBJ1-2; D gene: TRBD1; clone size: -; CDR3 DNA: TGTGCCAGCAGCTTAGAGGGGACAGGGGCCTATGGCTACACCTTC; CDR3 protein: CASSLEGTGAYGYTF
CDR3 length: 14; V gene: TRBV18; J gene: TRBJ1-2; D gene: -; clone size: -; CDR3 DNA: TGTGCCAGCTCACCCATGGGACAAACCTATGGCTACACCTTC; CDR3 protein: CASSPMGQTYGYTF
CDR3 length: 12; V gene: TRBV29-1; J gene: TRBJ1-2; D gene: -; clone size: once; CDR3 DNA: TGCAGCGCTCTCCGGGGGGCAAATGGCTACACCTTC; CDR3 protein: CSALRGANGYTF
CDR3 length: 14; V gene: TRBV3-1/TRBV3-2; J gene: TRBJ1-4; D gene: -; clone size: once; CDR3 DNA: TGTGCCAGCAGAGGGGGTTTGGCTAATGAAAAACTGTTTTTT; CDR3 protein: CASRGGLANEKLFF
CDR3 length: 13; V gene: TRBV5-1; J gene: TRBJ1-2; D gene: -; clone size: -; CDR3 DNA: TGCGCCAGCAGCTTGGGAGCCAACTATGGCTACACCTTC; CDR3 protein: CASSLGANYGYTF
CDR3 length: 16; V gene: TRBV28; J gene: TRBJ1-2; D gene: -; clone size: -; CDR3 DNA: TGTGCCAGCGCCCAACGCGGAGGGCCGACCAACTATGGCTACACCTTC; CDR3 protein: CASAQRGGPTNYGYTF
CDR3 length: 15; V gene: TRBV5-1; J gene: TRBJ2-1; D gene: TRBD2; clone size: -; CDR3 DNA: TGCGCCAGCAGCCAACTAGCGGGGGGGCCGGATGAGCAGTTCTTC; CDR3 protein: CASSQLAGGPDEQFF
CDR3 length: 15; V gene: TRBV5-1; J gene: TRBJ2-5; D gene: TRBD2; clone size: -; CDR3 DNA: TGCGCCAGCAGCCTACTTAGTAGCGGGGCAGAGACCCAGTACTTC; CDR3 protein: CASSLLSSGAETQYF
CDR3 length: 14; V gene: TRBV11-2; J gene: TRBJ1-1; D gene: TRBD1; clone size: -; CDR3 DNA: TGTGCCAGCAGCCACGCCAGTCAGGGGGGTGAAGCTTTCTTT; CDR3 protein: CASSHASQGGEAFF
CDR3 length: 12; V gene: TRBV3-1/TRBV3-2; J gene: TRBJ1-2; D gene: -; clone size: -; CDR3 DNA: TGTGCCAGCAGCCAAGCTAGGGGAACTTACACCTTC; CDR3 protein: CASSQARGTYTF
CDR3 length: 11; V gene: TRBV6-6; J gene: TRBJ2-3; D gene: -; clone size: -; CDR3 DNA: TGTGCCAGCAGTTTAACTGATACGCAGTATTTT; CDR3 protein: CASSLTDTQYF
CDR3 length: 14; V gene: TRBV9; J gene: TRBJ1-2; D gene: -; clone size: -; CDR3 DNA: TGTGCCAGCAGCGTAGAAGCGGCAGCCTATGGCTACACCTTC; CDR3 protein: CASSVEAAAYGYTF
CDR3 length: 14; V gene: TRBV5-8; J gene: TRBJ2-4; D gene: -; clone size: -; CDR3 DNA: TGTGCCAGCAGCTTGGAGGCAGGGATAAACATTCAGTACTTC; CDR3 protein: CASSLEAGINIQYF
CDR3 length: 15; V gene: TRBV4-1; J gene: TRBJ2-3; D gene: -; clone size: -; CDR3 DNA: TGCGCCAGCAGCCAAAGGATGGGGGCCACAGATACGCAGTATTTT; CDR3 protein: CASSQRMGATDTQYF
CDR3 length: 15; V gene: TRBV6-5; J gene: TRBJ1-2; D gene: -; clone size: once; CDR3 DNA: TGTGCCAGCAGTTACGCCGCAGGCTTTAATTATGGCTACACCTTC; CDR3 protein: CASSYAAGFNYGYTF
CDR3 length: 15; V gene: TRBV24-1; J gene: TRBJ2-5; D gene: TRBD2; clone size: once; CDR3 DNA: TGTGCCACCAGATCGACTAGCGGTCTCCAAGAGACCCAGTACTTC; CDR3 protein: CATRSTSGLQETQYF
CDR3 length: 18; V gene: TRBV5-1; J gene: TRBJ1-1; D gene: TRBD1; clone size: -; CDR3 DNA: TGCGCCAGCAGGTTTAACCCTGGGGTCTACAGGGGAGACACTGAAGCTTTCTTT; CDR3 protein: CASRFNPGVYRGDTEAFF
CDR3 length: 16; V gene: TRBV11-2; J gene: TRBJ2-7; D gene: TRBD2; clone size: -; CDR3 DNA: TGTGCCAGCAGCTTCCCCCCTAGCGGGAGTAGATACGAGCAGTACTTC; CDR3 protein: CASSFPPSGSRYEQYF
CDR3 length: 15; V gene: TRBV5-4; J gene: TRBJ2-1; D gene: TRBD2; clone size: -; CDR3 DNA: TGTGCCAGCACCGCGGGGTCTAGCGGCCACAATGAGCAGTTCTTC; CDR3 protein: CASTAGSSGHNEQFF